This TCR beta chain was found in a study of identical twins (dated by TCRdb to 2016 to 2017). At the level of the whole study: The study deep-sequenced TCR alpha and beta repertoires from monozygotic twins, unrelated adults of various ages and cord blood to test whether fetal clonotypes persist. Replicate twin experiments were performed at different times using different library preparation protocols to rule out contamination. Summary of the overall study and its limitations: Fewer insertions were carried by abundant cord blood beta clonotypes; a weaker similar trend was observed in young adult naive repertoires, while no such trend was observed in memory repertoires. Compared with coincidental sharing between unrelated individuals, out-of-frame TCR alpha sequences shared between twins showed an excess of sequences with low generation probability. Conclusions relied on cross-sectional statistical analysis, since the same donors could not be followed over many years. Excess twin sharing in beta out-of-frame sequences was weaker because fewer shared sequences lowered the signal-to-noise ratio. Invariant T cells such as MAIT and iNKT could partly confound zero-insertion analyses, though diverse VJ usage argued against this for most clonotypes. In monozygotic twins, recombination models systematically underestimated out-of-frame TCR alpha sharing, but the models matched the sharing seen between unrelated individuals.

This clonotype was seen more than once but under ten times. Which antigen it targets is not known. Per-nucleotide qualities are absent, and no much larger clonotype sits a single base away. In the germline V gene, CDR1 corresponds to MDHEN and CDR2 to SYDVKM. V is trimmed back by 4 bases and J by 2 bases, and the junction contains 4 bases that no gene match accounts for. Spanning cysteine to phenylalanine, the CDR3 consists of 15 amino acids. Kept here is only the CDR3 DNA, which spans 45 bases and is read in frame from base 1. Every donor was a healthy Caucasian. The twin cohort comprised three pairs of female monozygotic twins, all aged roughly 18 to 30 years. Positive isolation kits from Invitrogen were used to isolate CD4+ and CD8+ T cell populations. Receptors were amplified or captured by 5' RACE. For sequencing, an Illumina HiSeq 2000 was employed. Template switching introduced a universal primer binding site; the final cDNA contained a unique molecular identifier, enabling accurate counting of TCR cDNA molecules. First-strand cDNA for TCR alpha and beta chains was synthesized from specific primers in the conserved constant-segment region. To control for contamination, every cDNA library was double barcoded, receiving both a SMART-Mk sample barcode and Illumina barcodes. TruSeq adapter sequences, together with Illumina sample barcodes, were added in two successive PCR steps. The TCR alpha and beta cDNA libraries were sequenced on the Illumina HiSeq platform using custom primers. In the authors' own workflow: Raw reads were processed with MiGEC to extract unique molecular identifiers, and MiXCR was used to determine CDR3 positions. For each individual, recombination models were inferred using an EM algorithm with the repgenHMM and IGoR tools. Shared clonotype analysis was performed with the tcR package in R, normalizing sharing by the product of cloneset sizes. To study raw recombination without the effects of thymic and clonal selection, out-of-frame nonproductive sequences were analyzed. Clones were called with MiXCR by TCRdb after fastp trimmed the public reads at Q25, and only in-frame beta chains were retained. Every distinct CDR3 protein forms one entry, paired with its most common genes and DNA. The V and J calls come from TCRdb's annotation, not from the publication. Here the sample has 300,000 to 350,000 distinct CDR3 sequences; over 9% occur a single time. The ten largest account for around 7.8% of the sample.

The same specimen was also included in a second study, on yellow fever vaccine responses in identical twins. As the second paper documents: The T cell response to vaccination in identical twins was reported by the authors to appear partly convergent and partly personalized. In identical twins, the study followed T cell clones that responded to the vaccine with precision.

Here the chain combines TRBV28 and TRBJ2-3; 9 middle bases align to TRBD1. The TCR sequence derives from a young woman in good health. The sample comprised CD8+ T cells sorted from blood. The DNA sequence is given as TGTGCCAGCAGTTCCCGACAGGGGGACACAGATACGCAGTATTTT. This translates into CASSSRQGDTDTQYF.